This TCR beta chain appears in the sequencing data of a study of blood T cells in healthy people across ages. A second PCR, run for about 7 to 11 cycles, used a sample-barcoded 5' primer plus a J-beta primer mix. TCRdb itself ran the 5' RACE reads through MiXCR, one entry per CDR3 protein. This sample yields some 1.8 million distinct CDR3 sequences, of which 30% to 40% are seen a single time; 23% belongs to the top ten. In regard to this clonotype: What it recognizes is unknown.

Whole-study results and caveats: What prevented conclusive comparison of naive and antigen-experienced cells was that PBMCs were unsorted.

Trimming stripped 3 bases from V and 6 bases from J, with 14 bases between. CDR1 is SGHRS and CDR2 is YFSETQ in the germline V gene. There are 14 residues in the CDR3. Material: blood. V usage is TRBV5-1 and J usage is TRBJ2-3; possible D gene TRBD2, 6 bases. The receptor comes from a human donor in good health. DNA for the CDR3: TGCGCCAGCAGCTGGGCTAGCGTAGGGGATACGCAGTATTTT. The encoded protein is CASSWASVGDTQYF.